Below are 7 T cell receptor beta chains sequenced from a single sample in a study of breast tumors, draining lymph nodes, adjacent tissues. One entry per CDR3 protein results from TCRdb running MiXCR on the multiplex PCR reads. The data hold about 12,000 distinct CDR3 sequences, with roughly three quarters observed a single time. The sample was tumor-adjacent breast tissue. The receptor set was obtained from a female donor with breast cancer. Some clones in this sample may be carry-over from other donors' samples.

The V gene is TRBV25-1, the J gene TRBJ2-1; 10 nucleotides match TRBD1. CDR1 MGHDK and CDR2 SYGVNS come from the germline V gene. This CDR3 is built from 17 residues. V lost 3 bases, J lost 2 bases, and 7 bases stayed unmatched. CDR3 nucleotide sequence: TGTGCCAGCAGTGACACTAGGACAGGGGGGGCCTACAATGAGCAGTTCTTC. This translates into CASSDTRTGGAYNEQFF.

The chain carries TRBV24-1 and TRBJ2-1; D not resolved. CDR1 and CDR2 from the germline V gene are KGHDR and SFDVKD. V was cut by 4 bases and J by 0 bases, with 6 bases left in between. This CDR3 spans 14 amino acids. CDR3 amino acids: CATSDKTSYNEQFF. The CDR3 nucleotides read TGTGCCACCAGTGACAAGACCTCCTACAATGAGCAGTTCTTC.

The chain couples TRBV7-9 to TRBJ2-7, with 11 bases matching TRBD2. Germline CDR1 SEHNR, CDR2 FQNEAQ (reference sequence). This CDR3 region has 15 residues. V trimming: 4 bases; J trimming: 2 bases; junction bases outside the gene matches: 4. The CDR3 protein is CASSSLAGGPYEQYF. In nucleotides, the CDR3 is TGTGCCAGCAGCTCTTTAGCGGGAGGGCCCTACGAGCAGTACTTC.

The chain carries TRBV5-6 and TRBJ2-7, with TRBD2 matching 7 bases. The V gene end was trimmed by 4 bases and the J gene end by 2 bases; junction bases not matched to a gene: 12. The germline gives CDR1 SGHDT, CDR2 YYEEEE. The CDR3 has 16 amino acids. The CDR3 DNA is TGTGCCAGCAGCGCGGTGACTAGCCTCGGGCCCTACGAGCAGTACTTC. Protein: CASSAVTSLGPYEQYF.

This clonotype was recorded at least ten times. J is TRBJ2-1 and V is TRBV19; D tentatively reads TRBD1 or TRBD2 (5 bases each). CDR3 size: 14 residues. The V gene lost 6 bases and the J gene lost 6 bases, with 15 bases spanning the gap. CDR1 is LNHDA and CDR2 is SQIVND in the germline V gene (reference sequence). In DNA form, the CDR3 reads TGTGCCAGTAGAAGGGACCGGGACCCCAATGAGCAGTTCTTC. Amino acid sequence: CASRRDRDPNEQFF.

The chain uses TRBV5-5 and TRBJ2-1, with D tentatively TRBD1 (6 bases). V was pared by 0 bases and J by 9 bases, with 13 bases between. This CDR3 has 14 residues. Germline V gene sequence: CDR1 SGHKS, CDR2 YYEKEE (reference sequence). The CDR3 is CASSLVGGSAEQFF. CDR3 DNA sequence: TGTGCCAGCAGCTTGGTAGGGGGTTCGGCTGAGCAGTTCTTC.

The chain links TRBV5-1 to TRBJ2-3; D is undetermined. V lost 0 bases to trimming and J lost 5 bases, with 13 bases between them. CDR1 is SGHRS, CDR2 YFSETQ, per germline. This CDR3 has 15 amino acids. The chain's CDR3 is CASSLVPRPEDTQYF. The CDR3 DNA follows: TGCGCCAGCAGCTTGGTCCCGCGCCCCGAAGATACGCAGTATTTT.